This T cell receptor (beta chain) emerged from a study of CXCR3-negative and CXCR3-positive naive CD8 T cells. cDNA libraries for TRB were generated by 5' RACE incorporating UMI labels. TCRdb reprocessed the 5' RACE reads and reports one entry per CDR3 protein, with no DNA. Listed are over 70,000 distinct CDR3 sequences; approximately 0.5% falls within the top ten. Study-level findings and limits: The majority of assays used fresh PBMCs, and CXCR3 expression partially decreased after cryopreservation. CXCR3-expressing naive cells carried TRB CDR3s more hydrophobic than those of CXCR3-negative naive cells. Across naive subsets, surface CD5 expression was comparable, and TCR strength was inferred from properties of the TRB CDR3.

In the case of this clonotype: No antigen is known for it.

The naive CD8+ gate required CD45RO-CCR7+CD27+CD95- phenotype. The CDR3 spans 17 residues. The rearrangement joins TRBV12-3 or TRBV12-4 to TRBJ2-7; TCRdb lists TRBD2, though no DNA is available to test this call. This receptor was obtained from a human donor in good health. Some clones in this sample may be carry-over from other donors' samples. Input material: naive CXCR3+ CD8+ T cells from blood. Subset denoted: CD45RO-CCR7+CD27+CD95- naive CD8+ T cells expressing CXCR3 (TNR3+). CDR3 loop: CASREGRVVAAMGEQYF.